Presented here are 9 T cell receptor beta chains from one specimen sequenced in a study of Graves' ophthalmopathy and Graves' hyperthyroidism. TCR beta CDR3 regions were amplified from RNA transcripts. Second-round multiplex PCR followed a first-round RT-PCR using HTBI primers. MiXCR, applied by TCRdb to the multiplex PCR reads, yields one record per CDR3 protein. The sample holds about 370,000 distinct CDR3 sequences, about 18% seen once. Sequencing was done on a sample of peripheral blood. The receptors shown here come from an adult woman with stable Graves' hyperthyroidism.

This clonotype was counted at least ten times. The CDR3 DNA follows: TGTGCCAGCAGTTTAGGGGTTAGCGCTGAAGCTTTCTTT. This translates into CASSLGVSAEAFF. V is TRBV28 and J is TRBJ1-1; no reliable D call. The CDR3 has 13 amino acids. Trimming pared 2 bases from V and 6 bases from J, leaving 10 bases between. Germline V gene sequence: CDR1 MDHEN, CDR2 SYDVKM.

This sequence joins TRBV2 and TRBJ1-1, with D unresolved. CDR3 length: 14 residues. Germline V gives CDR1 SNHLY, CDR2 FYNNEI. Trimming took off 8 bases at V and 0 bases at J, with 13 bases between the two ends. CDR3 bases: TGTGCCAGCCGCACCACCTTCATGAACACTGAAGCTTTCTTT. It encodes CASRTTFMNTEAFF.

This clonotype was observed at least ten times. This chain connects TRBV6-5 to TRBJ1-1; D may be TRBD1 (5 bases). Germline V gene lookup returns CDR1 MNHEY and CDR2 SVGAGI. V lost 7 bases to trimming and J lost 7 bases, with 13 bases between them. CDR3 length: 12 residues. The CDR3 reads CASIVGAGEAFF. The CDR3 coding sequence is TGTGCCAGCATCGTCGGGGCTGGTGAAGCTTTCTTT.

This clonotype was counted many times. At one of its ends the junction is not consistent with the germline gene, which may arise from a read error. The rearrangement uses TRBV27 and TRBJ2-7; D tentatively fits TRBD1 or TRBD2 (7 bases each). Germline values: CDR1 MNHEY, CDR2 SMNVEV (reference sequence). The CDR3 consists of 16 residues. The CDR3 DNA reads TGTGCCGGCAGTACTGCGGCGGGCAGGGGGGGTTACGAGCAGTACTTC. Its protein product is CAGSTAAGRGGYEQYF.

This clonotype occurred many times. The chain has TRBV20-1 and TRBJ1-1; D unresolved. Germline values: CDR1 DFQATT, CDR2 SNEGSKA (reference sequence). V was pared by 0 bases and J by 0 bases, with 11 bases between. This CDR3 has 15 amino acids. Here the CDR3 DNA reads TGCAGTGCTAGAGATCATAGAGACGTGAACACTGAAGCTTTCTTT. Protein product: CSARDHRDVNTEAFF.

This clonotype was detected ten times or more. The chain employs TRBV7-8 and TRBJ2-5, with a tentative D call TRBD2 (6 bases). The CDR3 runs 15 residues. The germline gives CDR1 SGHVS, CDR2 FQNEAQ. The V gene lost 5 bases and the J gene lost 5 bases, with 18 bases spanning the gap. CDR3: CASSKSDGGWETQYF. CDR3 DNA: TGTGCCAGCAGCAAGTCGGATGGGGGGTGGGAGACCCAGTACTTC.

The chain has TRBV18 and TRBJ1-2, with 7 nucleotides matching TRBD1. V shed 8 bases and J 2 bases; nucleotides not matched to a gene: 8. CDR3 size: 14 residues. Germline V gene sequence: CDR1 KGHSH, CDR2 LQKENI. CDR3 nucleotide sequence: TGTGCCAGCCCTGAGACAGGGCCAAACTATGGCTACACCTTC. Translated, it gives CASPETGPNYGYTF. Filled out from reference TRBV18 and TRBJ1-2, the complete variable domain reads NAGVMQNPRHLVRRRGQEARLRCSPMKGHSHVYWYRQLPEEGLKFMVYLQKENIIDESGMPKERFSAEFPKEGPSILRIQQVVRGDSAAYFCASPETGPNYGYTFGSGTRLTVV.

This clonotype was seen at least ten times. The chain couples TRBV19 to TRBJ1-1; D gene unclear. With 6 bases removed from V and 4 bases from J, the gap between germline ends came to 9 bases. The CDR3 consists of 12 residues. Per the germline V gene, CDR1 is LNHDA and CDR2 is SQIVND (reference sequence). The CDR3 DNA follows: TGTGCCAGTAGGCGGCAAGGCACTGAAGCTTTCTTT. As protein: CASRRQGTEAFF.

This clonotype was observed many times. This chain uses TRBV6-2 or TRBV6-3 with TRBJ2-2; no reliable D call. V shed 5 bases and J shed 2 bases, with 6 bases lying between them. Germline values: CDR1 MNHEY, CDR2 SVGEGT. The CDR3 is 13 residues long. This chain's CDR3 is CASSPTNTGELFF. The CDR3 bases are TGTGCCAGCAGTCCAACTAACACCGGGGAGCTGTTTTTT.